Presented here are 17 T cell receptor beta chains from one specimen sequenced in a study of blood T cell repertoires in COVID-19. Sequenced by immunoSEQ multiplex PCR; TCRdb stores in-frame clones only, minus some. The data show approximately 350,000 clones, 87% seen once. The sample was PBMCs or T cells enriched from blood (not recorded which). These receptors all come from a woman aged 25 to 39 who had recovered from COVID-19.

J is TRBJ2-1 and V is TRBV5-4; TRBD2 matches at 8 bases. This CDR3 comprises 15 residues. Germline lookup yields CDR1 SGHNT and CDR2 YYREEE (reference sequence). V lost 1 base, J lost 7 bases, and 7 bases stayed unmatched. The CDR3 nucleotides are TGTGCCAGCAGCTTGACTCTAGCGGGTCTGAATGAGCAGTTCTTC. Protein product: CASSLTLAGLNEQFF.

The J gene is TRBJ2-3, the V gene TRBV29-1, with a tentative D call TRBD1 (6 bases). This CDR3 spans 14 amino acids. With 8 bases removed from V and 0 bases from J, the gap between germline ends came to 15 bases. Germline lookup yields CDR1 SQVTM and CDR2 ANQGSEA. This CDR3 reads CSHKQGFSTDTQYF. Here the CDR3 DNA reads TGCAGCCATAAACAGGGTTTTAGCACAGATACGCAGTATTTT.

V gene TRBV30 combines with J gene TRBJ2-1, with 8 bases aligning to TRBD1. V lost 1 base to trimming and J lost 7 bases; unmatched junction nucleotides: 3. Germline values: CDR1 GTSNPN, CDR2 SVGIG (reference sequence). CDR3 size: 13 residues. The CDR3 DNA is TGTGCCTGGAGTGCCGACAGGGGTAATGAGCAGTTCTTC. It codes for CAWSADRGNEQFF.

The chain links TRBV5-1 to TRBJ2-7; 9 bases match TRBD2. The CDR3 contains 16 residues. Germline V gene lookup returns CDR1 SGHRS and CDR2 YFSETQ. V was clipped by 4 bases and J by 6 bases; unmatched bases: 14. The CDR3 sequence is CASSNRMAGGQSEQYF. The CDR3 bases are TGCGCCAGCAGCAACCGTATGGCGGGAGGGCAGAGCGAGCAGTACTTC.

This clone has just one count. The chain links TRBV9 to TRBJ2-3; a possible D gene is TRBD1 (6 bases). The CDR3 sequence is 17 residues long. Trimming pared 4 bases from V and 2 bases from J, leaving 20 bases between. Per the germline V gene, CDR1 is SGDLS and CDR2 is YYNGEE. The CDR3 reads CASSTNPKQGATDTQYF. CDR3 nucleotide sequence: TGTGCCAGCAGCACCAACCCCAAACAGGGTGCCACAGATACGCAGTATTTT.

The table lists this clone with a few counts. This chain links TRBV7-6 with TRBJ1-1, with D possibly being TRBD1 (6 bases). CDR3 size: 13 residues. CDR1 and CDR2 (germline): SGHVS, FNYEAQ. The ends were cut back, 3 bases at V and 3 bases at J, with 8 bases in the middle. The CDR3 is CASSFTGYTEAFF. The CDR3 coding sequence is TGTGCCAGCAGCTTTACAGGGTACACTGAAGCTTTCTTT.

The V and J genes are TRBV9 and TRBJ2-2; TRBD2 agrees at 10 bases. Germline CDR1 reads SGDLS; CDR2 reads YYNGEE. V dropped 3 bases and J dropped 7; count of bases not matched to a gene: 6. This CDR3 has 15 amino acids. As DNA, the CDR3 is TGTGCCAGCAGCGAGAGCGGGGGGGCTGACGGGGAGCTGTTTTTT. Amino acids: CASSESGGADGELFF.

This chain links TRBV7-9 with TRBJ2-3; D is possibly TRBD2 (5 bases). Germline-derived CDR1 and CDR2 are SEHNR and FQNEAQ (reference sequence). The V end lost 5 bases, the J end lost 6 bases, and 21 bases lay between the germline ends. The CDR3 runs 16 residues. The chain's CDR3 is CASSPPLAPLGDTQYF. As DNA, the CDR3 is TGTGCCAGCAGCCCCCCTCTAGCCCCGCTTGGCGATACGCAGTATTTT.

CDR3 residues: CASSSGGAYEQYF. For the CDR3, the DNA is TGTGCCAGCAGTTCCGGGGGGGCCTACGAGCAGTACTTC. This chain connects TRBV9 to TRBJ2-7, with 8 nucleotides matching TRBD2. V gave up 5 bases and J gave up 2 bases; unmatched junction bases: 3. The CDR3 is 13 residues long. Germline CDR1 reads SGDLS; CDR2 reads YYNGEE.

This chain links TRBV19 with TRBJ2-1; D is possibly TRBD2 (6 bases). V lost 4 bases, J lost 6 bases, and 10 bases lay in between. Germline V gene data show CDR1 as LNHDA and CDR2 as SQIVND (reference sequence). This CDR3 comprises 13 residues. The CDR3 region is CASSKDYPNEQFF. CDR3 sequence (DNA): TGTGCCAGTAGTAAGGACTACCCCAATGAGCAGTTCTTC.

The J gene is TRBJ1-2, the V gene TRBV28; possibly TRBD1 for D (5 bases). The germline V gene encodes CDR1 MDHEN and CDR2 SYDVKM. The CDR3 is 14 amino acids. Trimming took off 3 bases at V and 0 bases at J, with 8 bases between the two ends. The CDR3 loop reads CASSLIGANYGYTF. DNA for the CDR3: TGTGCCAGCAGTTTGATAGGGGCTAACTATGGCTACACCTTC.

V gene TRBV18 combines with J gene TRBJ2-2; D may be TRBD2 (6 bases). Germline V gene sequence: CDR1 KGHSH, CDR2 LQKENI. The CDR3 contains 14 residues. Trimming took off 6 bases at V and 2 bases at J, with 10 bases between the two ends. CDR3 coding DNA: TGTGCCAGCTCGCCCGGGACTAACACCGGGGAGCTGTTTTTT. Residues: CASSPGTNTGELFF. Using reference TRBV18 and TRBJ2-2 for the parts outside the CDR3, the full variable domain is NAGVMQNPRHLVRRRGQEARLRCSPMKGHSHVYWYRQLPEEGLKFMVYLQKENIIDESGMPKERFSAEFPKEGPSILRIQQVVRGDSAAYFCASSPGTNTGELFFGEGSRLTVL.

The chain has TRBV3-1 (or the pseudogene TRBV3-2) and TRBJ1-4; 7 bases agree with TRBD1. Per germline, CDR1 LGHDT and CDR2 YNNKEL (reference sequence). The CDR3 length is 19 residues. J was trimmed by 0 bases and V by 4 bases; bases with no gene match: 14. The CDR3 nucleotides are TGTGCCAGCAGCCGCGTACGACGGACAGGAACGGCAACTAATGAAAAACTGTTTTTT. Its protein is CASSRVRRTGTATNEKLFF.

CDR3 bases: TGTGCCAGCAGCTCGATCGGGACAGGAGATGGCTACACCTTC. Its protein is CASSSIGTGDGYTF. The chain carries TRBV7-3 and TRBJ1-2; 8 bases are shared with TRBD1. J lost 6 bases, V lost 4 bases, and 7 bases had no gene match. Germline CDR1 reads SGHTA; CDR2 reads FQGTGA. CDR3 length: 14 amino acids.

The J gene is TRBJ2-3, the V gene TRBV2; 10 bases align to TRBD2. This CDR3 has 14 residues. The germline gives CDR1 SNHLY, CDR2 FYNNEI. J lost 4 bases, V lost 10 bases, and 8 bases had no gene match. The CDR3 region is CATGERGGSDTQYF. In DNA form, the CDR3 reads TGTGCCACGGGCGAGCGGGGGGGATCAGATACGCAGTATTTT.

The chain recombines TRBV7-8 with TRBJ2-7, with D possibly being TRBD2 (7 bases). This CDR3 is built from 14 residues. Trimming took off 3 bases at V and 5 bases at J, with 14 bases between the two ends. The germline V gene encodes CDR1 SGHVS and CDR2 FQNEAQ. This CDR3 reads CASSFGLGGNEQYF. The CDR3 DNA reads as TGTGCCAGCAGCTTCGGACTAGGGGGGAACGAGCAGTACTTC.

This sequence joins TRBV27 and TRBJ2-7, with 9 bases that match TRBD1. Germline assignment: CDR1 MNHEY and CDR2 SMNVEV (reference sequence). The CDR3 is 16 residues long. The V gene end was trimmed by 7 bases and the J gene end by 2 bases; junction bases not matched to a gene: 12. In DNA, the CDR3 is TGTGCCAGCATGTCCCTGGGGGACAGGGACACCTACGAGCAGTACTTC. It translates to CASMSLGDRDTYEQYF.